This T cell receptor beta chain originates from a study of PD-1 blockade in classical Hodgkin lymphoma. Study-wide results and limits: CD8+ TCR diversity did not rise significantly by C4D1, unlike CD4+. Prior to therapy, complete responders displayed diversity much like that of newly diagnosed patients. Causes of the repertoire differences remain undefined, possibly disease activity or prior therapy.

The CDR3 consists of 13 residues. Trimming pared 3 bases from V and 8 bases from J, leaving 13 bases between. Germline V gene data show CDR1 as MNHNS and CDR2 as SASEGT. Produced via immunoSEQ multiplex PCR; TCRdb's table is partial and in-frame only. The repertoire has tens of thousands of clones, about 74% of them found once; the top ten carry more than 2%. On this clone itself: Its antigen remains unknown.

Every patient experienced relapse after autologous stem cell transplantation, and brentuximab vedotin exposure varied. Negative magnetic selection isolated CD4+ T cells from thawed PBMCs. Complete response, partial response or progressive disease constituted the best responses recorded. The source material was CD4+ T cells from blood, sampled at baseline. The receptor comes from a human donor with classical Hodgkin lymphoma. The chain combines TRBV6-1 with TRBJ1-1; D call uncertain. DNA for the CDR3: TGTGCCAGCAGTGAGCAAGGGAGCGTCGAAGCTTTCTTT. Protein: CASSEQGSVEAFF.